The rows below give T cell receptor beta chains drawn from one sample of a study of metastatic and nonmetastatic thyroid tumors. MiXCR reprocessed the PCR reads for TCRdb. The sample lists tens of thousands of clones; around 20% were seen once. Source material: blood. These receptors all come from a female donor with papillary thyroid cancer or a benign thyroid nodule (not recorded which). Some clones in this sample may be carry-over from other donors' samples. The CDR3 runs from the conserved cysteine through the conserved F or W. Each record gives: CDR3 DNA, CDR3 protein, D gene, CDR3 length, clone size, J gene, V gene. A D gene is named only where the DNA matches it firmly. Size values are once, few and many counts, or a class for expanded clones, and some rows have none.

TGTGCCAGCAGCCCCGGGACAGGAACACAAGAGACCCAGTACTTC | CASSPGTGTQETQYF | TRBD1 | 15 | many | TRBJ2-5 | TRBV2
TGTGCCAGCAGCCCTCCGGGACAGGGAGTGAGGAGGGAGACCCAGTACTTC | CASSPPGQGVRRETQYF | TRBD1 | 17 | many | TRBJ2-5 | TRBV11-2
TGCGCCAGCACCCCGTCTTCAGCTTACTATGGCTACACCTTC | CASTPSSAYYGYTF | - | 14 | many | TRBJ1-2 | TRBV5-1
TGTGCCAGCAGCCCCTGGGGAGGGACAGTCGATGGCTACACCTTC | CASSPWGGTVDGYTF | TRBD1 | 15 | - | TRBJ1-2 | TRBV7-3
TGTGCCAGCAGTGATTCAACCTTCTACGAGCAGTACTTC | CASSDSTFYEQYF | - | 13 | many | TRBJ2-7 | TRBV12-3/TRBV12-4
TGTGCCAGCAGTTTATTTGGCGGGGTTAGCACAGATACGCAGTATTTT | CASSLFGGVSTDTQYF | - | 16 | many | TRBJ2-3 | TRBV28
TGCGCCAGATTGGATGCAGTCGCGGTTGGCTACACCTTC | CARLDAVAVGYTF | - | 13 | many | TRBJ1-2 | TRBV10-1
TGTGCCAGCAGGTCCGGGCCGGGAGGCTCACCCCTCCACTTT | CASRSGPGGSPLHF | - | 14 | - | TRBJ1-6 | TRBV9
TGCAGTGCTAGAGATCGTGGCAGCTCCAAAAACATTCAGTACTTC | CSARDRGSSKNIQYF | - | 15 | many | TRBJ2-4 | TRBV20-1
TGTGCCAGCAGACATCAGGGAGGCTACGAGCAGTACTTC | CASRHQGGYEQYF | - | 13 | once | TRBJ2-7 | TRBV3-1
TGCAGTGCGACCAGACAAGAGACCCAGTACTTC | CSATRQETQYF | - | 11 | many | TRBJ2-5 | TRBV20-1
TGTGCCAGCAGCCAAATAGGGGAGAATGAGCAGTTCTTC | CASSQIGENEQFF | - | 13 | many | TRBJ2-1 | TRBV3-1
TGTGCCAGCAGCTTAGCTGGGGCCAACGTCCTGACTTTC | CASSLAGANVLTF | - | 13 | many | TRBJ2-6 | TRBV11-2
TGTGCCAGCACCTGGGTCGGGGGGAGGATTACAGATACGCAGTATTTT | CASTWVGGRITDTQYF | TRBD2 | 16 | many | TRBJ2-3 | TRBV12-3/TRBV12-4
TGCAGTACCCCGGGACAGGGTAGGCGATACGAGCAGTACTTC | CSTPGQGRRYEQYF | TRBD1 | 14 | many | TRBJ2-7 | TRBV20-1
TGTGCCAGCAGCATCCGGGACAGGGACTACGAGCAGTACTTC | CASSIRDRDYEQYF | TRBD1 | 14 | many | TRBJ2-7 | TRBV9
TGCGCCAGCAGCCCAAGTCGGACCTACTATGGCTACACCTTC | CASSPSRTYYGYTF | - | 14 | many | TRBJ1-2 | TRBV5-1
TGCAGTGCTAGGGCCCGGGACAGGGGGCGAGAAGGCTATGGCTACACCTTC | CSARARDRGREGYGYTF | TRBD1 | 17 | many | TRBJ1-2 | TRBV20-1
TGTGCCTGGAGTGTACAGCCGGCGTACAATGAGCAGTTCTTC | CAWSVQPAYNEQFF | - | 14 | many | TRBJ2-1 | TRBV30
TGTGCCAGCAGAGCGGGACTAGCGGGAGGAGAGACCCAGTACTTC | CASRAGLAGGETQYF | TRBD2 | 15 | many | TRBJ2-5 | TRBV2
TGTGACAGCTCACCATCATCGGGACATTTTAAATATGGCTACACCTTC | CDSSPSSGHFKYGYTF | - | 16 | - | TRBJ1-2 | TRBV18
TGTGCCAGCAGCGCCGGAGAATTATCGGGAGGGCTGACAGATACGCAGTATTTT | CASSAGELSGGLTDTQYF | TRBD2 | 18 | - | TRBJ2-3 | TRBV9
TGTGCCAGCTCACCACAGGGTGGTGGCTTACCTCATGAGCAGTTCTTC | CASSPQGGGLPHEQFF | - | 16 | many | TRBJ2-1 | TRBV18
TGTGCCAGCAGCCAAACGACAGGGGGAGGGACTGAAGCTTTCTTT | CASSQTTGGGTEAFF | TRBD1 | 15 | many | TRBJ1-1 | TRBV3-1
TGCAGTGCTAGGTTGGGAAGCACAGTTACGCAGTATTTT | CSARLGSTVTQYF | - | 13 | - | TRBJ2-3 | TRBV20-1
TGTGCCAGCAGCTCAAACCCGGGGGGCGCGCGGGAGGCGAACACCGGGGAGCTGTTTTTT | CASSSNPGGAREANTGELFF | TRBD2 | 20 | many | TRBJ2-2 | TRBV13